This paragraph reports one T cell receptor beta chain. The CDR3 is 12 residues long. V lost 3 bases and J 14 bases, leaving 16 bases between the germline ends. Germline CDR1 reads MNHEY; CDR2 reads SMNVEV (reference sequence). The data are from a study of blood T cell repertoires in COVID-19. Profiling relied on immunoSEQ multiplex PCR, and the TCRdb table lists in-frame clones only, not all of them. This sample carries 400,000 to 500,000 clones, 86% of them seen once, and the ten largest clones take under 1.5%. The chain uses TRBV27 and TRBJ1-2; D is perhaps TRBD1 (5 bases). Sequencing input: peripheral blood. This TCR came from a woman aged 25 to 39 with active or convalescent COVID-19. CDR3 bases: TGTGCCAGCAGTTTCGACAGCCTGCTTCTGACCTTC. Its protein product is CASSFDSLLLTF.